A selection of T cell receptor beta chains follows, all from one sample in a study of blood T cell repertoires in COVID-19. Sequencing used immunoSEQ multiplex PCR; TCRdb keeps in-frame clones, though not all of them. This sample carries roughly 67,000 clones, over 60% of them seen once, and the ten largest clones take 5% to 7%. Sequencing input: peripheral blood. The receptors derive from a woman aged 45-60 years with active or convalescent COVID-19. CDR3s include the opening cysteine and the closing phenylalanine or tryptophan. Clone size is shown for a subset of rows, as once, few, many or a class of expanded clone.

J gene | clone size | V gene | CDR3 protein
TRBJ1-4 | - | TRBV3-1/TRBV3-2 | CATGGEANEKLFF
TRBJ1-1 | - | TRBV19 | CASSVSGWNTEAFF
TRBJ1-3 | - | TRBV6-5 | CASQGFRAGNTIYF
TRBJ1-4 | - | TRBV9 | CASSQKEGGTTNEKLFF
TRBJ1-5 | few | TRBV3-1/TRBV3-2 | CASSQEEGQGSTQPQHF
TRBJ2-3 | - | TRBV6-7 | CASTPFYGGGPTDTQYF
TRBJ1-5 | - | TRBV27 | CASSLRGTDSNQPQHF
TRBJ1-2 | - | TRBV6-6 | CASSYSGDYGYTF
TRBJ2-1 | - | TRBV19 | CASTLTSGYNEQFF
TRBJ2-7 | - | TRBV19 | CASSIGQEFYEQYF
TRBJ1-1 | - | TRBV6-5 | CATHPADMNTEAFF
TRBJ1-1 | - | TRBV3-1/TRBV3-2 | CASSHIAEAFF
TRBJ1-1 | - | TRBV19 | CASSIFGGYTEAFF
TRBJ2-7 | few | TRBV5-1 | CASSLGGGPQGEQYF
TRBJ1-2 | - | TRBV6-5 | CASSPTGIYGYTF
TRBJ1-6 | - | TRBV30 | CAWEIGGNSPLHF
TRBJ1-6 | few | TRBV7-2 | CASSLLGGGSPLHF
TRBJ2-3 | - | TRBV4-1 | CASSLLGLAGQWGRADTQYF
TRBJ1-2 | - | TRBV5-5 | CASSLDSRWGYTF
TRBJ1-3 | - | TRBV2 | CASSEMGRSSGNTIYF
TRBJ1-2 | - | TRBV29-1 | CSIDRATDYGYTF
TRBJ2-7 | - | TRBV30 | CAWRQSGVTYEQYF
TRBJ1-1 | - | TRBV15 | CATSRDQRAVMNTEAFF
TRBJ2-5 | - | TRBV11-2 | CASSSPEAVETQYF
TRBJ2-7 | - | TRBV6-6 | CASSYGRTGTGYEQYF
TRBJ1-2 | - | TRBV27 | CASSFDRGHGGYTF
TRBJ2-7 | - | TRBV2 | CASGESYEQYF
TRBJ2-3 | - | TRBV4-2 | CASSQDDMAGATDTQYF
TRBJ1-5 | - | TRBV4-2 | CASSHPGSNQPQHF
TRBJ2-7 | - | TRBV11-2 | CASSLGSWYEQYF
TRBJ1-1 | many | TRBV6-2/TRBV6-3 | CASIPEGAGNTEAFF
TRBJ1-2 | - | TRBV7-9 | CASSSREEGYTF
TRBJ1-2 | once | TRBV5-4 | CASSPTGAKEDYTF
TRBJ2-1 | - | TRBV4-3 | CASSLSGLADSDEQFF
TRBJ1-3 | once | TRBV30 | CAWSVGGSSGNTIYF
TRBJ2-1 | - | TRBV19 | CASRGLAGLNEQFF
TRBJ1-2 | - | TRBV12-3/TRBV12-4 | CASSPGTEGGYTF
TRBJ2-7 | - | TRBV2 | CASSPRGIHEQYF
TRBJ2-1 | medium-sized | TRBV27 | CASSVDGVYNEQFF
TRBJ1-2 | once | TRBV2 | CASKGDHYGYTF
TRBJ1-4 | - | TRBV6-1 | CASSPAGQGEKLFF
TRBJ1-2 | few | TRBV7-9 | CASSFAAGTGSYTF
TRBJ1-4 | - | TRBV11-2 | CASSFFLGRTNEKLFF
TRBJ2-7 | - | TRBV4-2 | CASSPGQASSYEQYF